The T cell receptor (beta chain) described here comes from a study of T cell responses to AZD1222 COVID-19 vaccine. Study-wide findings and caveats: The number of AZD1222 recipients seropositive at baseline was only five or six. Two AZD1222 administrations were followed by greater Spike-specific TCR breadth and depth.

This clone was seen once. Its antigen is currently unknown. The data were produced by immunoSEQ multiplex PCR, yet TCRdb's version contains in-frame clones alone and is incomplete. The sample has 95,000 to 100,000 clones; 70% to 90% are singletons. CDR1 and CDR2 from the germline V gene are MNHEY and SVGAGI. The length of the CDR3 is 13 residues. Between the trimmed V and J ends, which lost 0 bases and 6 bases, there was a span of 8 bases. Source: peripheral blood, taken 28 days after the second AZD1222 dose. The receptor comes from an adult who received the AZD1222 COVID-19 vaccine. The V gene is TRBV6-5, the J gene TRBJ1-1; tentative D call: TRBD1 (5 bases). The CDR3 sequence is CASSYSGQPEAFF. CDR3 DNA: TGTGCCAGCAGTTACTCGGGGCAGCCTGAAGCTTTCTTT.